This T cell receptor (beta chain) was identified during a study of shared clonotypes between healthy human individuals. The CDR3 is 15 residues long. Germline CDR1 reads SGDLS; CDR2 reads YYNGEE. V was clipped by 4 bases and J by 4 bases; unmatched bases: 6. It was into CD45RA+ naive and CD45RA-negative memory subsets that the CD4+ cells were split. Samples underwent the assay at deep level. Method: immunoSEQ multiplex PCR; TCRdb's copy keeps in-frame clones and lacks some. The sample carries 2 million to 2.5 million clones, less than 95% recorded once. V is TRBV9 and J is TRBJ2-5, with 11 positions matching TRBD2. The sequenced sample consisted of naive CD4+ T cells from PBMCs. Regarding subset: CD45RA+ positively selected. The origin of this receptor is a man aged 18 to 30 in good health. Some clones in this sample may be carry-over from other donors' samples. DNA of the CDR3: TGTGCCAGCAGCTATAGCGGGAGGGCCCCAGAGACCCAGTACTTC. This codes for CASSYSGRAPETQYF. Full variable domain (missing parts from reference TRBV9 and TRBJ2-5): DSGVTQTPKHLITATGQRVTLRCSPRSGDLSVYWYQQSLDQGLQFLIQYYNGEERAKGNILERFSAQQFPDLHSELNLSSLELGDSALYFCASSYSGRAPETQYFGPGTRLLVL.